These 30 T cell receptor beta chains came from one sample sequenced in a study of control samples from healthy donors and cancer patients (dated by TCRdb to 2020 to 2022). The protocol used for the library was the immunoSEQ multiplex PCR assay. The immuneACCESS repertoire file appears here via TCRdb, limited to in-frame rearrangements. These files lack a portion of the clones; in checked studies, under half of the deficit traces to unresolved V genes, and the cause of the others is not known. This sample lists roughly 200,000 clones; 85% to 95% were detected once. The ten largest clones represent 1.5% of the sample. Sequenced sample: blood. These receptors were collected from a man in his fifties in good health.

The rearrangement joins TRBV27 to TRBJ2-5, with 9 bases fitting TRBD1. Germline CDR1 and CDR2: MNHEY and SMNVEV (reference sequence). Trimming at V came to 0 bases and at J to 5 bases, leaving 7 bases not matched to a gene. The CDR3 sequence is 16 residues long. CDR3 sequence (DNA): TGTGCCAGCAGTTTATCGGGACAGGGAGTTTGGGAGACCCAGTACTTC. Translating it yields CASSLSGQGVWETQYF.

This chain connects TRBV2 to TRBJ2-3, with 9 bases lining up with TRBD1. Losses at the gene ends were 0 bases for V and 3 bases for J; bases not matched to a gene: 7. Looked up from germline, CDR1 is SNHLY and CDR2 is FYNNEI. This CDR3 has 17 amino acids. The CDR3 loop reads CASSEALGQGFTDTQYF. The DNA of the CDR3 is TGTGCCAGCAGTGAAGCGCTAGGACAGGGGTTTACAGATACGCAGTATTTT. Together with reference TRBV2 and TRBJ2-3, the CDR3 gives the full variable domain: EPEVTQTPSHQVTQMGQEVILRCVPISNHLYFYWYRQILGQKVEFLVSFYNNEISEKSEIFDDQFSVERPDGSNFTLKIRSTKLEDSAMYFCASSEALGQGFTDTQYFGPGTRLTVL.

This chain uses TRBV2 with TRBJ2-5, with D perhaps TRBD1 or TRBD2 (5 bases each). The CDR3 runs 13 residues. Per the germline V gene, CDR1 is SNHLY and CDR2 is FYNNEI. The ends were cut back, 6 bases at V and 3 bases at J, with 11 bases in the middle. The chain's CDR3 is CASRGTWKETQYF. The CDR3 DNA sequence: TGTGCCAGCAGAGGGACGTGGAAAGAGACCCAGTACTTC.

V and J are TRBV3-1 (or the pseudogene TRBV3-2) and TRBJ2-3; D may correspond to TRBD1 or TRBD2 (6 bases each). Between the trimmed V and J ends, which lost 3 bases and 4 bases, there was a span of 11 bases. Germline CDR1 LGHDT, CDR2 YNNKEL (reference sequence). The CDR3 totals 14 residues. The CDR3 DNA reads TGTGCCAGCAGCCAGGGGGGCCCAGCAGATACGCAGTATTTT. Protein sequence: CASSQGGPADTQYF.

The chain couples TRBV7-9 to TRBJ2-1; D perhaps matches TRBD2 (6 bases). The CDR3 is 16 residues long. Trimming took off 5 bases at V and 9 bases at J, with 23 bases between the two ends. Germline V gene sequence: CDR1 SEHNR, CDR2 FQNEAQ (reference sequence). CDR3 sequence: CASSLRGAGNTGEQFF. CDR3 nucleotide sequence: TGTGCCAGCAGCCTCCGCGGGGCAGGGAACACGGGTGAGCAGTTCTTC.

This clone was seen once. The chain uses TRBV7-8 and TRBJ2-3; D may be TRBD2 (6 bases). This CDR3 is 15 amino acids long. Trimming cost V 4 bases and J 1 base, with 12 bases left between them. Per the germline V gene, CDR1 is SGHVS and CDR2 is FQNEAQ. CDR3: CASSSPGGGTDTQYF. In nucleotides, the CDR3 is TGTGCCAGCAGCTCCCCCGGCGGGGGCACAGATACGCAGTATTTT.

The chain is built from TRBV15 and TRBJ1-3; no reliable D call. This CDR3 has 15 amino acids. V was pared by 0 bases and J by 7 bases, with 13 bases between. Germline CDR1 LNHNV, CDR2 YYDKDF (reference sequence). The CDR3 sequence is CATSRENSHPNTIYF. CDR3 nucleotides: TGTGCCACCAGCAGAGAAAACAGCCATCCTAACACCATATATTTT.

The CDR3 region is CASSLISTLPNEKLFF. CDR3 bases: TGTGCCAGCAGCTTAATTTCGACCCTACCTAATGAAAAACTGTTTTTT. The V gene is TRBV7-2, the J gene TRBJ1-4; no definite D call. Trimming took off 2 bases at V and 3 bases at J, with 13 bases between the two ends. The CDR3 length is 16 residues. Per the germline V gene, CDR1 is SGHTA and CDR2 is FQGNSA.

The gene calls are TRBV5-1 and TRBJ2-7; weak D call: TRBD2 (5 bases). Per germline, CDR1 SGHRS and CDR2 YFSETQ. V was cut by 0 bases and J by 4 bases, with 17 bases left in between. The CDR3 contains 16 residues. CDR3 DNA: TGCGCCAGCAGCTTGGCCCCCGGGGTAGATCTGTACGAGCAGTACTTC. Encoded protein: CASSLAPGVDLYEQYF.

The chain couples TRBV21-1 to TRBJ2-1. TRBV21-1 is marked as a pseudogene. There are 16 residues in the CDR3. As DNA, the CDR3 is TGTGCCAGCGCTGGGGGCGGGGCGGTAGGGCACAATGAGCAGTTCTTC. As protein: CASAGGGAVGHNEQFF.

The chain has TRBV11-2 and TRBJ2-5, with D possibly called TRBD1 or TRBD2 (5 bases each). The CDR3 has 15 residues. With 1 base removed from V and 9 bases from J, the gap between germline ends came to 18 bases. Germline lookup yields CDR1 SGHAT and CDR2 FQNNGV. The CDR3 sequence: CASSLVKDRLRAQYF. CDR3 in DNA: TGTGCCAGCAGCTTAGTTAAAGACAGACTGAGGGCCCAGTACTTC.

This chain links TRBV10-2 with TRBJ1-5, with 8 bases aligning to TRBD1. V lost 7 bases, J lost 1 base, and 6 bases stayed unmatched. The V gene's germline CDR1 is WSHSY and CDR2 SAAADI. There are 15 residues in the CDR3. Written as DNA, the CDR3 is TGCGCCAGCAAACCGGGACAGGCGAGCAATCAGCCCCAGCATTTT. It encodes CASKPGQASNQPQHF.

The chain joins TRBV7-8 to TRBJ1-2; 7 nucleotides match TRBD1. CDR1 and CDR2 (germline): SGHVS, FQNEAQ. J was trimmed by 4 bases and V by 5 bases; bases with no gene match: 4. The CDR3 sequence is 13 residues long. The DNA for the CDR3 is TGTGCCAGCAGCCCACGGACAGGCTATGGCTACACCTTC. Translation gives CASSPRTGYGYTF.

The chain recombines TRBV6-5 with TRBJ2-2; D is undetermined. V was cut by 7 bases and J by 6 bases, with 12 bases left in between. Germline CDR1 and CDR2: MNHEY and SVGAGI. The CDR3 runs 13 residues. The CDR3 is CASKRPQPGELFF. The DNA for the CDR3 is TGTGCCAGCAAGCGACCTCAACCCGGGGAGCTGTTTTTT.

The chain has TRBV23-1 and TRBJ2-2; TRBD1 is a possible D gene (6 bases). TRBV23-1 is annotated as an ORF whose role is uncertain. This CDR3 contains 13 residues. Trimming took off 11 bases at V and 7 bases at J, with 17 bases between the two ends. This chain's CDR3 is CAEQNGQYGELFF. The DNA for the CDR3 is TGCGCCGAACAAAACGGACAGTACGGGGAGCTGTTTTTT.

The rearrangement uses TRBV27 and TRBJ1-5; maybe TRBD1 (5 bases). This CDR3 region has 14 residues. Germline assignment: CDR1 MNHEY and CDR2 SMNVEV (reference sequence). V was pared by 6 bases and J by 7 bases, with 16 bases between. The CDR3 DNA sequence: TGTGCCAGCAGCTCCTTGGGCGGGGGACAGCCCCAGCATTTT. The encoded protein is CASSSLGGGQPQHF.

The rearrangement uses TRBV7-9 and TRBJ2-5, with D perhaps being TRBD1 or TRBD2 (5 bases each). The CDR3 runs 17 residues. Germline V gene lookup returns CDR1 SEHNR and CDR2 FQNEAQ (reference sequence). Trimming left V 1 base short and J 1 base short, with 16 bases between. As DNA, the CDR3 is TGTGCCAGCAGCTTAGTGTCCGGGAAGGGGTCCCAAGAGACCCAGTACTTC. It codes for CASSLVSGKGSQETQYF.

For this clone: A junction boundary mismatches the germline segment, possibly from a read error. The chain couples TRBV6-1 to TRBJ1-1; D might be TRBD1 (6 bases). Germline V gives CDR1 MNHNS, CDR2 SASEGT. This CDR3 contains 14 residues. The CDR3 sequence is CANSDQGMNTEAFF. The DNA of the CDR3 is TGTGCCAACAGTGATCAGGGGATGAACACTGAAGCTTTCTTT.

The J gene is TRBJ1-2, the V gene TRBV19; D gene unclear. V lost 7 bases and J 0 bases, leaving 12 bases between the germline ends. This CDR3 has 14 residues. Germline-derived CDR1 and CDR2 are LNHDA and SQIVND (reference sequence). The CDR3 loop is CASTGGSANYGYTF. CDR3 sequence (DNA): TGTGCCAGTACCGGAGGGTCGGCTAACTATGGCTACACCTTC.

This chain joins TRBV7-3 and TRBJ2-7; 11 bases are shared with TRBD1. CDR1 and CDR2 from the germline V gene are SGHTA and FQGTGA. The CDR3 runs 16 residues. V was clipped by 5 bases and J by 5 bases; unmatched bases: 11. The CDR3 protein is CASSTAGTGGNNEQYF. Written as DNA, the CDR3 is TGTGCCAGCAGCACCGCCGGGACAGGGGGTAATAACGAGCAGTACTTC.

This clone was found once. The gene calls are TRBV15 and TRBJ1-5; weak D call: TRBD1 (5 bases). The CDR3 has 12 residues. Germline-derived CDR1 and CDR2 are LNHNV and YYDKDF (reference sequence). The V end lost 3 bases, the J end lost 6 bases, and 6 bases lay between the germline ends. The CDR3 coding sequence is TGTGCCACCAGCAGCGACAGTCAGCCCCAGCATTTT. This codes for CATSSDSQPQHF.

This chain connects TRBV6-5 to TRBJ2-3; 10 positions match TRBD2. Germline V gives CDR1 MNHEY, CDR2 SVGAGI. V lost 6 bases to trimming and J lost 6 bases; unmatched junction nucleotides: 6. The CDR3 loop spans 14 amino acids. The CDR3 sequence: CASRPGLAVDTQYF. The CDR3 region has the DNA TGTGCCAGCAGGCCCGGACTAGCGGTTGATACGCAGTATTTT.

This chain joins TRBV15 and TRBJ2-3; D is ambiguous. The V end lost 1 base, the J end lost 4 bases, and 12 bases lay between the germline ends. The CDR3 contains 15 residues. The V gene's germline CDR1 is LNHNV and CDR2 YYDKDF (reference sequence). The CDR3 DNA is TGTGCCACCAGCAGAGGCCCCGAACGTCCAGATACGCAGTATTTT. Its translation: CATSRGPERPDTQYF.

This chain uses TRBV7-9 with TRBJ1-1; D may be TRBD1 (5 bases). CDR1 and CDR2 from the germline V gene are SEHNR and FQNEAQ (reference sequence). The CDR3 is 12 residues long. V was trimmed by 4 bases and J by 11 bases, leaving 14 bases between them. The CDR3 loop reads CASSSTGTAAFF. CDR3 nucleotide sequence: TGTGCCAGCAGCTCTACCGGGACTGCTGCTTTCTTT.

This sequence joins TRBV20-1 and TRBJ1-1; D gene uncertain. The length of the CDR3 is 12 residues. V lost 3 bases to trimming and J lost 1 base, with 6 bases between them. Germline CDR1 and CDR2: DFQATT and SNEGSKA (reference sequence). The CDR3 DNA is TGCAGTGCTAGTCGTCGGAACACTGAAGCTTTCTTT. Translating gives CSASRRNTEAFF.

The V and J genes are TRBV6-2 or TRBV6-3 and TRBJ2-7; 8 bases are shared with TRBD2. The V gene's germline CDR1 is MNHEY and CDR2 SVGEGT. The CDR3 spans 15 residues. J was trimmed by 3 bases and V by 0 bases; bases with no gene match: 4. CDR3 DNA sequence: TGTGCCAGCAGTTACTCAGGAAGCGGGGGCTACGAGCAGTACTTC. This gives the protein CASSYSGSGGYEQYF.

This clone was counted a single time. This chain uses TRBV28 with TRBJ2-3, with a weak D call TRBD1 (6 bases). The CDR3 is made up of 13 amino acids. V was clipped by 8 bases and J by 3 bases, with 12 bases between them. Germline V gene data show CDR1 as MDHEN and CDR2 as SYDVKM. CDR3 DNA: TGTGCCAGCTGGGGGCAGGGAACAGATACGCAGTATTTT. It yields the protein CASWGQGTDTQYF.

The CDR3 bases are TGTGCCAGCTCACAGGGGAAAGGAGAAAAACTGTTTTTT. Protein product: CASSQGKGEKLFF. V and J are TRBV18 and TRBJ1-4; a possible D gene is TRBD1 (5 bases). The CDR3 spans 13 residues. Deletions cut 4 bases from V and 8 bases from J, with 11 bases between. In germline, CDR1 is KGHSH, CDR2 LQKENI.

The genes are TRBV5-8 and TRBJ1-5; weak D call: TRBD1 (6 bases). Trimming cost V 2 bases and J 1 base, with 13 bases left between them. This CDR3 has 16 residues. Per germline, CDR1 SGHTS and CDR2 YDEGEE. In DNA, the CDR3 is TGTGCCAGCAGCTTAGGGGGTCCGCGGAGCAATCAGCCCCAGCATTTT. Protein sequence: CASSLGGPRSNQPQHF. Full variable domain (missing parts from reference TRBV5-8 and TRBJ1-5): EAGVTQSPTHLIKTRGQQATLRCSPISGHTSVYWYQQALGLGLQFLLWYDEGEERNRGNFPPRFSGRQFPNYSSELNVNALELEDSALYLCASSLGGPRSNQPQHFGDGTRLSIL.

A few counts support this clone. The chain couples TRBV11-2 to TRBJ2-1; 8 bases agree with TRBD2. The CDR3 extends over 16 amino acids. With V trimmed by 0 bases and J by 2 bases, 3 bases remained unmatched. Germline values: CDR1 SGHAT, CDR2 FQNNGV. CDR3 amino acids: CASSLDLSGAYNEQFF. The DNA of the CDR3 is TGTGCCAGCAGCTTAGATCTTAGCGGGGCCTACAATGAGCAGTTCTTC.